Each of the 6 T cell receptor beta chains below was sequenced from the same sample in a study of T cell responses to AZD1222 COVID-19 vaccine. TCRdb's table, derived via immunoSEQ multiplex PCR, lists solely in-frame clones and lacks some. Altogether 160,000 or so clones are present, 90% being singletons, with the ten largest covering less than 2%. The sequenced sample was peripheral blood, obtained on day 0 of AZD1222 vaccination. Receptors originate from an adult in good health.

The chain couples TRBV24-1 to TRBJ2-1; 13 nucleotides line up with TRBD2. CDR1 is KGHDR, CDR2 SFDVKD, per germline. J was trimmed by 9 bases and V by 3 bases; bases with no gene match: 7. The length of the CDR3 is 16 residues. The CDR3 region is CATSDQGLAGVFEQFF. DNA for the CDR3: TGTGCCACCAGTGATCAAGGACTAGCGGGAGTTTTTGAGCAGTTCTTC.

The gene calls are TRBV12-3 or TRBV12-4 and TRBJ1-1; no clear D. The ends were cut back, 1 base at V and 3 bases at J, with 6 bases in the middle. The CDR3 has 13 amino acids. As DNA, the CDR3 is TGTGCCAGCAGTTTAGGGGAACACACTGAAGCTTTCTTT. Amino acids: CASSLGEHTEAFF.

J is TRBJ1-2 and V is TRBV7-9; no clear D gene. CDR3 length: 12 residues. Germline V gene data show CDR1 as SEHNR and CDR2 as FQNEAQ (reference sequence). Trimming shortened V by 4 bases and J by 2 bases, and 5 bases separated the two germline ends. CDR3: CASSSLNYGYTF. The CDR3 nucleotides read TGTGCCAGCAGCTCTTTAAACTATGGCTACACCTTC.

The rearrangement links TRBV10-3 to TRBJ2-7; possibly TRBD2 for D (5 bases). The CDR3 extends over 16 amino acids. Germline V gene data show CDR1 as ENHRY and CDR2 as SYGVKD. V lost 3 bases and J lost 0, with 15 bases in between. CDR3 residues: CAISDESAGTSYEQYF. The CDR3 DNA sequence: TGTGCCATCAGTGATGAGAGCGCGGGCACCTCCTACGAGCAGTACTTC.

This clone has only one observation. V usage is TRBV19 and J usage is TRBJ1-1; D unresolved. The CDR3 runs 13 residues. Per the germline V gene, CDR1 is LNHDA and CDR2 is SQIVND (reference sequence). V lost 4 bases to trimming and J lost 3 bases, with 9 bases between them. Here the CDR3 reads CASSKTADTEAFF. DNA of the CDR3: TGTGCCAGTAGTAAAACAGCGGACACTGAAGCTTTCTTT. Combining the CDR3 with reference TRBV19 and TRBJ1-1 gives the whole variable domain DGGITQSPKYLFRKEGQNVTLSCEQNLNHDAMYWYRQDPGQGLRLIYYSQIVNDFQKGDIAEGYSVSREKKESFPLTVTSAQKNPTAFYLCASSKTADTEAFFGQGTRLTVV.

The V gene is TRBV29-1, the J gene TRBJ2-7; either TRBD1 or TRBD2 may supply D (6 bases each). CDR1 and CDR2 from the germline V gene are SQVTM and ANQGSEA. The CDR3 has 13 residues. The V end lost 7 bases, the J end lost 5 bases, and 18 bases lay between the germline ends. For the CDR3, the DNA is TGCAGCGCGGGGGTCGGACAGCACCACGAGCAGTACTTC. Amino acids: CSAGVGQHHEQYF.